This TCR beta chain was identified in a study of T cell repertoires in cytomegalovirus infection. This clonotype was recorded a few times. Antigen specificity is unknown. TCRdb re-analysed the reads in MiXCR, keeping a single row per CDR3 protein. The table has some 57,000 distinct CDR3 sequences, roughly 34% seen once. This CDR3 spans 13 amino acids. With 4 bases removed from V and 5 bases from J, the gap between germline ends came to 12 bases. CDR1 and CDR2 (germline): MNHEY, SVGEGT. Specimen: PBMCs, sequenced either directly or after in vitro stimulation (not recorded which). The TCR was taken from a human donor in good health (CMV status not recorded). Some clones in this sample may be carry-over from other donors' samples. V gene TRBV6-2 or TRBV6-3 combines with J gene TRBJ2-7; D is perhaps TRBD1 (6 bases). The CDR3 bases are TGTGCCAGCAGTTCCAGGGGAGCCGACGAGCAGTACTTC. Translation: CASSSRGADEQYF.